The next 2 T cell receptor beta chains were all read from a single sample in a study of CD8+ T cells in alopecia areata. The sorting of pooled cutaneous lymph node cells relied on CD4, CD8alpha, NKG2D, NKG2ACE and other markers. cDNA reverse transcribed from extracted RNA served as the sequencing template. Assay used: immunoSEQ multiplex PCR; TCRdb lists only in-frame clones, some missing. Recorded here are around 290,000 clones, none singletons. Sample: CD4+ T cells sorted from a lymph node. The origin of the receptors is a C3H/HeJ mouse with alopecia areata. As its MHC haplotype, the strain has H2-k.

The table lists this clone with a few counts. Mouse germline and gene names are used. The read comes to an end 4 residues before the CDR3 does, leaving the germline J gene to fill in the end. The genes are TRBV13-3 and TRBJ2-4, with a weak D call TRBD1 (6 bases). The germline V and J ends were trimmed by 5 bases and 2 bases, with 12 bases remaining between them. The CDR3 runs 14 residues. The germline CDR1 and CDR2 sequences are NNHDY and SYVADS. The CDR3 bases that were read are TGTGCCAGCAGGGACCGGGACAATCAAAAC. This encodes CASRDRDNQN. The complete CDR3 sequence is CASRDRDNQNTLYF.

This clone was observed a few times. Gene names are mouse gene names. The CDR3 goes on 4 residues after the read ends, and that part is filled in from the germline J gene. V usage is TRBV13-2 and J usage is TRBJ2-7; 10 bases are a match to TRBD2. Trimming cost V 2 bases and J 0 bases; bases outside gene matches: 2. The CDR3 consists of 15 residues. Germline V gene data show CDR1 as NNHNN and CDR2 as SYGAGS (reference sequence). Partial CDR3 DNA: TGTGCCAGCGGTGAGGGACTGGGGAGCTCCTAT. It is translated as CASGEGLGSSY. The full CDR3 is CASGEGLGSSYEQYF.